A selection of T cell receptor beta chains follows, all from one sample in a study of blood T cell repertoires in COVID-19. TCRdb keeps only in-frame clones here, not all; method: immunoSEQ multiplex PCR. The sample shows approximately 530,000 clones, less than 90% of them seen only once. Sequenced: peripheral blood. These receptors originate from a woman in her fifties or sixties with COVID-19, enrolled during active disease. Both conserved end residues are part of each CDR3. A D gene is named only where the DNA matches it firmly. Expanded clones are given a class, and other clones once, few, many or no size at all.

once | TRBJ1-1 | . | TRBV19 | CASTPPEGLNTEAFF | TGTGCCAGTACGCCCCCGGAGGGACTGAACACTGAAGCTTTCTTT
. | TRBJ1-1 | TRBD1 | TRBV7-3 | CASSLNGRQGGTEAFF | TGTGCCAGCAGCTTAAACGGTCGACAGGGAGGCACTGAAGCTTTCTTT
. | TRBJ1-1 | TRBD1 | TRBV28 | CAVDRGGFEAFF | TGTGCCGTGGACAGGGGCGGCTTTGAAGCTTTCTTT
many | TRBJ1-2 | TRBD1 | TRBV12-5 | CASGPGGQGLNYGYTF | TGTGCTAGTGGTCCGGGGGGACAGGGACTAAACTATGGCTACACCTTC
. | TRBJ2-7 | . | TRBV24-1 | CATSEGQSGEQYF | TGTGCCACCAGTGAAGGGCAGAGCGGCGAGCAGTACTTC
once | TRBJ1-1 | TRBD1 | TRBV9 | CASSATGGGITEAFF | TGTGCCAGCAGCGCGACAGGGGGCGGCATCACTGAAGCTTTCTTT
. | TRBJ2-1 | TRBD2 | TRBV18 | CASSVEREYNEQFF | TGTGCCAGCTCAGTGGAGCGGGAGTACAATGAGCAGTTCTTC
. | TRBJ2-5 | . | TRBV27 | CASSQTSRGETQYF | TGTGCCAGCAGCCAGACTAGTAGGGGAGAGACCCAGTACTTC
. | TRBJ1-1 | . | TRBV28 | CASALLGGRRGEAFF | TGTGCCAGCGCATTACTTGGAGGACGGAGAGGTGAAGCTTTCTTT
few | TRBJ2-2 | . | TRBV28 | CAGGVLAFNTGELFF | TGTGCCGGAGGGGTCCTAGCGTTTAACACCGGGGAGCTGTTTTTT
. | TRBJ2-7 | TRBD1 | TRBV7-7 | CASSPGTGGYEQYF | TGTGCCAGCAGCCCCGGGACAGGAGGGTACGAGCAGTACTTC
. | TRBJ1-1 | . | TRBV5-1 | CASSRRSGEAFF | TGCGCCAGCAGCAGACGGTCGGGTGAAGCTTTCTTT
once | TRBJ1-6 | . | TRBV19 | CASSIGLGRIGSPLHF | TGTGCCAGTAGTATCGGTTTGGGGCGTATAGGTTCACCCCTCCACTTT
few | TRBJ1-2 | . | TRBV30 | CAWIRGLYGYTF | TGTGCCTGGATTAGGGGACTCTATGGCTACACCTTC
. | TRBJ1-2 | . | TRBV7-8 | CASSLNAGGYTF | TGTGCCAGCAGCTTAAACGCGGGGGGCTACACCTTC
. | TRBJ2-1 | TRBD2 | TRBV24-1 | CATSVQTSGGFNEQFF | TGTGCCACCAGTGTTCAGACTAGCGGGGGTTTTAATGAGCAGTTCTTC
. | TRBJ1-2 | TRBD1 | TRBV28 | CATTDRGQDGYTF | TGTGCCACAACGGACAGGGGCCAAGATGGCTACACCTTC
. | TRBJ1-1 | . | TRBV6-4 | CASSDDPGKSEAFF | TGTGCCAGCAGTGACGACCCAGGGAAAAGTGAAGCTTTCTTT